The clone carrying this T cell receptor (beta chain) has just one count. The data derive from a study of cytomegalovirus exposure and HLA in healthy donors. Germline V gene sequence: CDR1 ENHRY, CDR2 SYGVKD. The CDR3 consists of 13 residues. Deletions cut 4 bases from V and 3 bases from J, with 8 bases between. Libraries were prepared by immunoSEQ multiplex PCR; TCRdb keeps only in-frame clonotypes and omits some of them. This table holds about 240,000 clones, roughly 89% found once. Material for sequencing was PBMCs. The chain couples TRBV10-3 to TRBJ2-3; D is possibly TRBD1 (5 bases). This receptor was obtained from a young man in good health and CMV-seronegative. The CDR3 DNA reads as TGTGCCATCAGTGGTCAGGGAACAGATACGCAGTATTTT. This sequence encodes CAISGQGTDTQYF.